At least ten counts were recorded for the clone carrying this T cell receptor (beta chain). The sample is drawn from a study of PD-1 blockade in classical Hodgkin lymphoma. Overall study: Every 2 weeks, patients got 3 mg/kg intravenous nivolumab.

Assay: immunoSEQ multiplex PCR; the TCRdb copy retains only in-frame clones and omits some. Of about 44,000 clones in the sample, just over 65% were seen once. Looked up from germline, CDR1 is GTSNPN and CDR2 is SVGIG (reference sequence). V shed 0 bases and J shed 8 bases, with 7 bases lying between them. The CDR3 length is 11 residues. Time point here: cycle 4 day 1 (C4D1), after five to seven weeks of nivolumab. Relapses following autologous stem cell transplantation were seen in all patients, with brentuximab vedotin exposure varying. Sequenced here: peripheral blood mononuclear cells (PBMCs), sampled before the fourth cycle of nivolumab. The clonotype originates from a human donor with classical Hodgkin lymphoma. The V gene is TRBV30, the J gene TRBJ1-2; no firm D call. The DNA of the CDR3 is TGTGCCTGGAGTGTACGTTCCGGCTACACCTTC. Encoded protein: CAWSVRSGYTF. Based on the CDR3 plus reference TRBV30 and TRBJ1-2, the full variable domain is SQTIHQWPATLVQPVGSPLSLECTVEGTSNPNLYWYRQAAGRGLQLLFYSVGIGQISSEVPQNLSASRPQDRQFILSSKKLLLSDSGFYLCAWSVRSGYTFGSGTRLTVV.